The present TCR beta chain was sequenced within a study of response to subunit inactivated influenza vaccine. This clonotype was counted between two and nine times. Its matching antigen is unknown. TCRdb re-called the RT-PCR reads with MiXCR, one entry per CDR3 protein. Among just under 550,000 distinct CDR3 sequences listed, around 21% were seen once. General study results and limits: Only a handful of new T cells, the authors suggested, are recruited with each seasonal influenza vaccination.

The same sample was also used in a study of T cells expressing NK-cell markers. That source notes: It was by 5'RACE template switching with UMIs that TCR beta cDNA was made. Seven sequenced donors out of eight were HCMV-seropositive, one seronegative. T cells sorted in several experiments were restricted to alpha-beta TCR T cells by an anti-gamma-delta TCR antibody.

The clonotype was recovered from a man aged 45-60 years who received an inactivated influenza vaccine. Specimen: CD4+ T cells sorted from PBMCs, collected roughly 13 days after vaccination.

The CDR3 here is CAISEGLDEQFF. CDR3 bases: TGTGCCATCAGTGAAGGGCTCGATGAGCAGTTCTTC. The chain combines TRBV10-3 with TRBJ2-1; no firm D call. CDR3 length equals 12 residues. Per germline, CDR1 ENHRY and CDR2 SYGVKD. V lost 3 bases to trimming and J lost 8 bases, with 8 bases between them.